This TCR beta chain was captured by sequencing in a study of blood T cell repertoires in COVID-19. Study-wide background: In each case, the material was cDNA or gDNA derived from T cells, B-cell-depleted T cells, or PBMCs.

Original analysis: Amplification of reference gene primers was used by the study to estimate nucleated cell counts. Libraries were prepared by immunoSEQ multiplex PCR; TCRdb keeps only in-frame clonotypes and omits some of them. V and J calls and clone size are those listed in that table; D and trimming were worked out from the DNA. The sample contains some 210,000 clones, approximately 90% of which appear only once. This clone was counted only a few times. Participants were aged about 18 to 90 years from around 24 US areas. The CDR3 covers 17 residues. Germline CDR1 and CDR2: MDHEN and SYDVKM. V lost 3 bases to trimming and J lost 6 bases; unmatched junction nucleotides: 14.

The V gene is TRBV28, the J gene TRBJ1-2, with TRBD1 identical over 9 bases. The TCR was taken from a young man with acute COVID-19. The sequenced material came from PBMCs or T cells enriched from blood (not recorded which). The CDR3 spells CASSLSTWDREVDGYTF. The CDR3 coding sequence is TGTGCCAGCAGTTTGTCCACCTGGGACAGGGAGGTCGATGGCTACACCTTC.